The entry below describes one TCR beta chain. Its antigen is undetermined. This sample is drawn from a study of T cell responses to AZD1222 COVID-19 vaccine. Study results and caveats: Donors were chiefly white British, with a greater number of females, and clonal diversity was perhaps underestimated. The span of vaccine-associated CD4 TCRs extended across spike, with dominance at 160-218 and 743-854.

The method was immunoSEQ multiplex PCR; TCRdb's version includes in-frame clones alone and lacks a portion of them. The sample holds roughly 120,000 clones, more than 70% seen once. Germline V gene lookup returns CDR1 LGHNA and CDR2 YSLEER. The CDR3 is 16 residues long. The germline V and J ends were trimmed by 0 bases and 2 bases, with 11 bases remaining between them. The input for sequencing was peripheral blood, taken on day 0 of AZD1222 vaccination. The rearrangement joins TRBV4-3 to TRBJ1-3; possible D gene TRBD1, 6 bases. This sequence was found in an adult in good health. The CDR3 sequence is CASSQDLGAAGNTIYF. DNA of the CDR3: TGCGCCAGCAGCCAAGATCTGGGGGCTGCTGGAAACACCATATATTTT.